This T cell receptor (beta chain) comes out of a study of regulatory T cells in long-lasting Graves disease. Germline CDR1 and CDR2: KGHDR and SFDVKD. The CDR3 totals 15 residues. The V end was cut by 3 bases, the J end by 4 bases, with 9 bases between. General observations from the study: Graves' patients with persistent disease showed TCR diversity lower than patients newly diagnosed. Persistent patients shared more public clonotypes (approximately 2,700) than newly diagnosed patients (about 1,000). Persistent disease preferred TRBV28, TRBJ1-2 and TRBJ2-5; new disease, TRBV20-1 and TRBJ2-1.

HTBI primers from iRepertoire and Arm-PCR of CDR3 regions yielded the TCR beta libraries. Via MiXCR, TCRdb re-called the multiplex PCR reads, giving one row per CDR3 protein. The sample yields roughly 320,000 distinct CDR3 sequences, around 15% seen once. As to time point: newly diagnosed GD, antithyroid drugs for less than 3 months. PBMC RNA was the source of the TCR library. As regards this clonotype: Its target is not known.

The same sample was also used in a study of T cells in Graves' hyperthyroidism and ophthalmopathy. This second study notes: Most thyroid clonotypes expanded above 0.001 appeared in blood too.

The specimen was peripheral blood mononuclear cells (PBMCs), collected at new diagnosis, from a patient treated with antithyroid drugs. The sequence was obtained from a man between 35 and 55 years old with Graves disease. V usage is TRBV24-1 and J usage is TRBJ2-6; no reliable D call. This CDR3 reads CATSDPRMGANVLTF. Here the CDR3 DNA reads TGTGCCACCAGTGATCCTAGAATGGGGGCCAACGTCCTGACTTTC.